This note documents a single TCR beta chain sequence. This sample is part of a study of blood T cell repertoires in COVID-19. The CDR3 totals 13 residues. The germline V gene has CDR1 SGHDN and CDR2 FVKESK. V dropped 2 bases and J dropped 7 bases, with 11 bases sitting between them. Repertoires were generated with immunoSEQ multiplex PCR, while TCRdb's copy carries only in-frame clones and drops some. The table lists approximately 220,000 clones, roughly 89% of them singletons. Sequencing used PBMCs or T cells enriched from blood (not recorded which). The chain couples TRBV14 to TRBJ1-2; maybe TRBD1 (5 bases). The sequence was collected from a man younger than 40 who had been exposed to COVID-19. The chain's CDR3 is CASSQRTGVGYTF. The CDR3 bases are TGTGCCAGCAGCCAAAGGACGGGGGTTGGCTACACCTTC.